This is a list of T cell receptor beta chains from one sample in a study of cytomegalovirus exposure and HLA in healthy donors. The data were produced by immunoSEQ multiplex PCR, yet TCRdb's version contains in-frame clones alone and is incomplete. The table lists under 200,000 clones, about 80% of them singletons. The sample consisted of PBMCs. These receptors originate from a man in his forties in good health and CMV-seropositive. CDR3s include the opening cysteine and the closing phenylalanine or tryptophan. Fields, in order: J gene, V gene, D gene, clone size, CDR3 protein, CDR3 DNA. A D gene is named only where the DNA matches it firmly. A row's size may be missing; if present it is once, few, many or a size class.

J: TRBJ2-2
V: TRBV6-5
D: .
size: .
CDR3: CASSYSRGNTGELFF
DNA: TGTGCCAGCAGTTACAGCCGGGGGAACACCGGGGAGCTGTTTTTT

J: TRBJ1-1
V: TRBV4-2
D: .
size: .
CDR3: CASSRTAPGAMNTEAFF
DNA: TGTGCCAGCAGCCGGACGGCCCCTGGGGCCATGAACACTGAAGCTTTCTTT

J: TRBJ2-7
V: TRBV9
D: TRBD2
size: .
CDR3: CASSPTLGLAKYEQYF
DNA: TGTGCCAGCAGCCCGACCTTGGGACTAGCGAAGTACGAGCAGTACTTC

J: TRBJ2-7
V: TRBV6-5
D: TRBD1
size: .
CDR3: CASSYRGHSYEQYF
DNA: TGTGCCAGCAGTTACAGGGGGCACTCCTACGAGCAGTACTTC

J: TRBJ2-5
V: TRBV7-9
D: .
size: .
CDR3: CASSLAGGQPQETQYF
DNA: TGTGCCAGCAGCTTAGCGGGAGGCCAACCCCAAGAGACCCAGTACTTC

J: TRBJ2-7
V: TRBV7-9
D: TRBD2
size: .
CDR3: CASSSSIGLVSAHEQYF
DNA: TGTGCCAGCAGCAGTTCGATAGGACTAGTCTCGGCCCACGAGCAGTACTTC

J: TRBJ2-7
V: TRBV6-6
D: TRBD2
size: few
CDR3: CASSLGLADYEQYF
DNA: TGTGCCAGCAGCTTGGGACTAGCGGACTACGAGCAGTACTTC

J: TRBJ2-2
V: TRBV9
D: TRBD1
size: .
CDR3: CASRADRGLPEGELFF
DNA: TGTGCCAGCAGAGCAGACAGGGGGCTACCTGAGGGGGAGCTGTTTTTT

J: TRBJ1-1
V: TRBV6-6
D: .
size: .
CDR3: CASSYTGENTEAFF
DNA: TGTGCCAGCAGTTACACGGGGGAGAACACTGAAGCTTTCTTT

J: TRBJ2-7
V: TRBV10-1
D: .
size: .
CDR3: CASSAGLDYEQYF
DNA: TGCGCCAGCAGCGCGGGACTGGACTACGAGCAGTACTTC

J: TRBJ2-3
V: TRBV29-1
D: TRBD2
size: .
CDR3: CSVLGLAGHRTDTQYF
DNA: TGCAGCGTTCTCGGACTAGCGGGACATCGCACAGATACGCAGTATTTT

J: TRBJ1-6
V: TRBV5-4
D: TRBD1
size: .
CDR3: CASSFRQGNSPLHF
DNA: TGTGCCAGCAGCTTCCGACAGGGGAATTCACCCCTCCACTTT

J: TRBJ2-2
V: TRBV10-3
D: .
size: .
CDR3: CAISARDTGELFF
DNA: TGTGCCATCAGTGCTCGGGACACCGGGGAGCTGTTTTTT

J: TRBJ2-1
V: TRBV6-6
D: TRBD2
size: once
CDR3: CASSYPPGLATNEQFF
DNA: TGTGCCAGCAGTTATCCTCCGGGACTAGCGACGAATGAGCAGTTCTTC

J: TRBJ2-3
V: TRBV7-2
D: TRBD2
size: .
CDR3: CASSPTTTSGANTQYF
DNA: TGTGCCAGCAGCCCTACTACGACTAGCGGGGCGAATACGCAGTATTTT

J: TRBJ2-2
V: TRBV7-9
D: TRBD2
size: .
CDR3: CASSVAGGPGELFF
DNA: TGTGCCAGCAGCGTAGCGGGGGGTCCCGGGGAGCTGTTTTTT

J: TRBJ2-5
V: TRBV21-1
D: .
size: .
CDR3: CASSKGLAPETQYF
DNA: TGTGCCAGCAGCAAAGGACTAGCCCCAGAGACCCAGTACTTC

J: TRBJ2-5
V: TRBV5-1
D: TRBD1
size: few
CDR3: CASSPPGQALQETQYF
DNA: TGCGCCAGCAGCCCCCCAGGACAGGCCCTCCAAGAGACCCAGTACTTC